This T cell receptor (beta chain) was documented in a study of beta chain features in type 1 diabetes. This clone has just a few counts. Its specificity is not known. Findings of the study overall: A possible short-template PCR bias applies equally to patients and controls. Possibly, sequencing cDNA over-represented cells that had high TCR expression levels. It was not settled here whether HLA type affects TCRB rearrangement.

cDNA synthesis used the whole RNA isolate, giving expressed TCRB sequences. Repertoires were generated with immunoSEQ multiplex PCR, while TCRdb's copy carries only in-frame clones and drops some. This sample has roughly 130,000 clones, with 9.2% found just once. V gave up 2 bases and J gave up 5 bases, with 12 bases separating them. CDR3 size: 14 residues. Per the germline V gene, CDR1 is SEHNR and CDR2 is FQNEAQ (reference sequence). This chain links TRBV7-9 with TRBJ2-5; possibly TRBD1 for D (6 bases). Sequences were obtained from central memory CD4+ T cells from blood. The receptor was derived from a man aged 18-30 years in good health. CDR3: CASSLSVGAETQYF. The CDR3 nucleotides are TGTGCCAGCAGCTTATCAGTGGGGGCGGAGACCCAGTACTTC.